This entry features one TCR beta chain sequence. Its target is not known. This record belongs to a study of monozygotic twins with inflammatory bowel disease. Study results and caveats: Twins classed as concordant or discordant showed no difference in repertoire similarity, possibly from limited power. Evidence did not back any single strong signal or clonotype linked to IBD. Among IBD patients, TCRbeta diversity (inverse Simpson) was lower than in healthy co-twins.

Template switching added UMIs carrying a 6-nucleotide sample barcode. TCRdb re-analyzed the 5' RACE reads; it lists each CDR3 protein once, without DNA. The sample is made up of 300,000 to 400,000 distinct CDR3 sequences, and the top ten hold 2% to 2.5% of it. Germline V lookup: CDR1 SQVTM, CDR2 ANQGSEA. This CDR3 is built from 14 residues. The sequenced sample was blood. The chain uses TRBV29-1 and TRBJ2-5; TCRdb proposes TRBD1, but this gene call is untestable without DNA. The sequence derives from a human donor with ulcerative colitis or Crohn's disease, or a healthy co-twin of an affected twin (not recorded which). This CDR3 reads CSVEYGTGFQTQYF.